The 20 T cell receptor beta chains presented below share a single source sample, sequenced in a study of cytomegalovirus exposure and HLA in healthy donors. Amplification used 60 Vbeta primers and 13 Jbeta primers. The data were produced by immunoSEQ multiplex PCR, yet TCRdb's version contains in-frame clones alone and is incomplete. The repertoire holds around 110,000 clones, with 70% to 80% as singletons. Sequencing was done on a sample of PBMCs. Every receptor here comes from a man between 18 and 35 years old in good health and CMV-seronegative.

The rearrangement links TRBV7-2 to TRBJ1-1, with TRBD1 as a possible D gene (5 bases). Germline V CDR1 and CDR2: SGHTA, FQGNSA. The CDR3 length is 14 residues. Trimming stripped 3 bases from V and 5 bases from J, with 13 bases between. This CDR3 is CASSFGGVQTEAFF. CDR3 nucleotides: TGTGCCAGCAGCTTTGGAGGGGTGCAAACTGAAGCTTTCTTT.

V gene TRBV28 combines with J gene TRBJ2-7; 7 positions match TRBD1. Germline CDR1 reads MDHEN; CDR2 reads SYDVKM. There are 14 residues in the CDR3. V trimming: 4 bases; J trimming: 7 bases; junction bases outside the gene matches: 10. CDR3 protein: CASSSGTEYREQYF. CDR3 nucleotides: TGTGCCAGCAGTTCCGGGACAGAGTACCGGGAGCAGTACTTC. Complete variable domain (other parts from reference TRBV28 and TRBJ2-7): DVKVTQSSRYLVKRTGEKVFLECVQDMDHENMFWYRQDPGLGLRLIYFSYDVKMKEKGDIPEGYSVSREKKERFSLILESASTNQTSMYLCASSSGTEYREQYFGPGTRLTVT.

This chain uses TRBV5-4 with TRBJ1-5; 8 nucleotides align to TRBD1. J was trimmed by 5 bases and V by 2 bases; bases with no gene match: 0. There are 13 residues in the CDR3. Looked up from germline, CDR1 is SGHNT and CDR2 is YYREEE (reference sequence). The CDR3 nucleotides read TGTGCCAGCAGCTTACAGGGGGATCAGCCCCAGCATTTT. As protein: CASSLQGDQPQHF.

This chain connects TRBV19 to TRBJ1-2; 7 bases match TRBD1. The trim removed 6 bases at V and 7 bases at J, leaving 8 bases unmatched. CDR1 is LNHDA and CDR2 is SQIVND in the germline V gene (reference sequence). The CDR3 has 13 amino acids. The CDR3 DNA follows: TGTGCCAGTAGGCCCAGACAGGGCGGTGGCTACACCTTC. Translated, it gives CASRPRQGGGYTF.

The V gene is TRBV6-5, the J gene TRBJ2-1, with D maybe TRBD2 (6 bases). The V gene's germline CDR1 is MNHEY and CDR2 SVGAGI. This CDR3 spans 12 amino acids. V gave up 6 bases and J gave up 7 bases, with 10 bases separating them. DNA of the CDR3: TGTGCCAGCAGACTTGGGGGGAATGAGCAGTTCTTC. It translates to CASRLGGNEQFF.

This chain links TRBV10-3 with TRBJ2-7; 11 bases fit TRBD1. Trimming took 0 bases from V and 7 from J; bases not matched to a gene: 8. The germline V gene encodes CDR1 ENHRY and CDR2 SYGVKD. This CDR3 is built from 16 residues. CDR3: CAISESAGTGGEEQYF. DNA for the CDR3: TGTGCCATCAGTGAGTCGGCCGGGACAGGGGGAGAGGAGCAGTACTTC.

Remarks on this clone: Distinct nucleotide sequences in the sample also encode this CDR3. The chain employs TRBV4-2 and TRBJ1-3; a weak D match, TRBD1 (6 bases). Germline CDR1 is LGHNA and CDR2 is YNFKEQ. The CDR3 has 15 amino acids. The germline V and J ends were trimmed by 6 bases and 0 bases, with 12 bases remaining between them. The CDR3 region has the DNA TGTGCCAGCAGACTACAGGGCTCCTCTGGAAACACCATATATTTT. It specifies CASRLQGSSGNTIYF.

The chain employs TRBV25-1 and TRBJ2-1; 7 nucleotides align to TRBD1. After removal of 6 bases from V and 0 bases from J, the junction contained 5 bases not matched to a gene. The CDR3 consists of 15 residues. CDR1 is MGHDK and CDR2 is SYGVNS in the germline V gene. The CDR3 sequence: CASSQDRSSYNEQFF. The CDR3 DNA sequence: TGTGCCAGCAGCCAGGACAGGAGCTCCTACAATGAGCAGTTCTTC.

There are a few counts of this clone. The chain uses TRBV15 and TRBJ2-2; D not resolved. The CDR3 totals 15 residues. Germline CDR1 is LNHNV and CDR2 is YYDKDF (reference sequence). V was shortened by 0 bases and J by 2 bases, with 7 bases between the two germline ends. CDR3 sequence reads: CATSRDLGNTGELFF. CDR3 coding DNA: TGTGCCACCAGCAGAGATCTAGGCAACACCGGGGAGCTGTTTTTT.

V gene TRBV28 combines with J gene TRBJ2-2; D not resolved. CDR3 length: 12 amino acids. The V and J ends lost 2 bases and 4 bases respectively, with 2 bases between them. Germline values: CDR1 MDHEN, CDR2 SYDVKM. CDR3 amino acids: CASSLLTGELFF. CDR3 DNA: TGTGCCAGCAGTTTACTCACCGGGGAGCTGTTTTTT.

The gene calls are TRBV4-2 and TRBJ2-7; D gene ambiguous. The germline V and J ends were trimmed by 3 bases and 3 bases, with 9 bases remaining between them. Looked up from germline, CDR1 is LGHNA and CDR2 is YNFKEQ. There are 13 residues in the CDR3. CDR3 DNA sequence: TGTGCCAGCAGCCAGAGGCGGTTCTACGAGCAGTACTTC. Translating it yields CASSQRRFYEQYF.

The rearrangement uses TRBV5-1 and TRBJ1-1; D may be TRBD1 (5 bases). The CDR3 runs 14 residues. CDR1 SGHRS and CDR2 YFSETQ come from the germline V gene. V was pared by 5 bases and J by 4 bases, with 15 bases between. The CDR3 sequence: CASSWGGGSTEAFF. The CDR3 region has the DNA TGCGCCAGCAGTTGGGGGGGAGGGAGCACTGAAGCTTTCTTT.

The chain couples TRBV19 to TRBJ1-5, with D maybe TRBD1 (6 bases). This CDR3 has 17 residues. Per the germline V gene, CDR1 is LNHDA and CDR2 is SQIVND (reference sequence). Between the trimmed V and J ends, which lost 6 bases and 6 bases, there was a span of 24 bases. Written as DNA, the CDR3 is TGTGCCAGTAGCCTTAATTTAGGACAGTCTTTTGGTCAGCCCCAGCATTTT. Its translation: CASSLNLGQSFGQPQHF.

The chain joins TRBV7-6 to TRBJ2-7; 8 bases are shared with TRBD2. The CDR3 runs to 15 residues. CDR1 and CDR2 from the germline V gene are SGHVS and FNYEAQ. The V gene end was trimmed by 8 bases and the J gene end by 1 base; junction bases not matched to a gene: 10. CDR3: CASPPRGGPSYEQYF. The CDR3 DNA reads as TGTGCCAGCCCCCCCCGGGGGGGGCCATCCTACGAGCAGTACTTC.

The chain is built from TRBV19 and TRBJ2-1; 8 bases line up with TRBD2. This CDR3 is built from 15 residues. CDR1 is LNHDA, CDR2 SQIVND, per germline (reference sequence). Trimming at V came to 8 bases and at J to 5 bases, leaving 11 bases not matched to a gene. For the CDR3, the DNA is TGTGCCAGTTCCCCCGGGACTAGTGTCGACAATGAGCAGTTCTTC. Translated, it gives CASSPGTSVDNEQFF.

The CDR3 reads CASSPPFRQREAFF. The CDR3 bases are TGTGCCAGCTCACCACCGTTTAGACAGCGTGAAGCTTTCTTT. The gene calls are TRBV18 and TRBJ1-1, with D possibly being TRBD1 (5 bases). This CDR3 contains 14 residues. CDR1 and CDR2 (germline): KGHSH, LQKENI. The V end was cut by 0 bases, the J end by 7 bases, with 12 bases between.

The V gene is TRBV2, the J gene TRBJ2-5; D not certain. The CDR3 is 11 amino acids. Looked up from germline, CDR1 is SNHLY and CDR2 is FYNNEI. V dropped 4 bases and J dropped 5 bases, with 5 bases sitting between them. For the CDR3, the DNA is TGTGCCAGCAGTGTAATGGAGACCCAGTACTTC. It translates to CASSVMETQYF.

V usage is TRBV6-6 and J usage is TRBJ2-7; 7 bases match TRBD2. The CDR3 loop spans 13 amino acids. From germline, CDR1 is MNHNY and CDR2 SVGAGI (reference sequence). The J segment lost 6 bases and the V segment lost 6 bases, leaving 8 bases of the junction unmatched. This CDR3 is CASSPRGGGEQYF. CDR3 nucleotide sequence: TGTGCCAGCAGCCCCCGGGGCGGGGGCGAGCAGTACTTC.

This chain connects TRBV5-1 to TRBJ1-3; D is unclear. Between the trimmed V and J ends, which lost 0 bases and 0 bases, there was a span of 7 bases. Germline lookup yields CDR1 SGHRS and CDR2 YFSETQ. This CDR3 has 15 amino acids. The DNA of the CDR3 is TGCGCCAGCAGCTTGGGACTCACCTCTGGAAACACCATATATTTT. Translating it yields CASSLGLTSGNTIYF.

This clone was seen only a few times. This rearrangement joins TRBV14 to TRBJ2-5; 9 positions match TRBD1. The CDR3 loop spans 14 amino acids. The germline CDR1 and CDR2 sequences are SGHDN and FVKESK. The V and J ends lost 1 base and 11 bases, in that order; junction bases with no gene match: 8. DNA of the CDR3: TGTGCCAGCAGCCAAGTCGGGACAGGGCCCTCTCAGTACTTC. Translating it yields CASSQVGTGPSQYF.